Here is one TCR beta chain with its context. Its antigen remains unidentified. No quality values exist for individual bases; no much larger clone is one base distant. Library generation was performed with PCR. The data were produced on an Illumina HiSeq 2500. Molecular barcoding was employed in the preparation of TCR libraries, with unique molecular identifiers being used to normalize TCRbeta repertoire quantification. TCRdb passed the public sequencing reads through fastp at Q25 and MiXCR, retaining productive beta sequences. Under each unique CDR3 protein, matching rows form one entry showing the most common genes and DNA. For this sample there are approximately 980,000 distinct CDR3 sequences; about 30% appear just once. The ten top clones hold 25% to 35% of the sample. CDR1 ENHRY and CDR2 SYGVKD are derived from the germline V gene. Measured from the cysteine to the phenylalanine, the CDR3 is 11 residues long. Only CDR3 DNA remains: 33 bases, in frame from the first base. Relative to germline, V is 9 bases shorter and J is 0 bases shorter, with 6 bases between their ends.

This record belongs to a study of T-cell reconstitution after alpha-beta-depleted transplantation in children (TCRdb year 2016). Study-level background: Using TCR repertoire profiling, the study quantitatively followed how T-cell immune reconstitution unfolded in children after TCRalphabeta/CD19-depleted allogeneic hematopoietic cell transplantation.

The label giving this sample's treatment or condition can be read as: allogeneic hematopoietic cell transplantation with graft depleted of TCRalphabeta T cells and CD19 B cells. TCRalphabeta/CD19-depleted allogeneic hematopoietic cell grafts were given to the transplant recipients, all of whom were children. The research as a whole found: Apparently early alphabetaT-cell count recovery about two months after transplant reportedly relied on only several hundred rapidly expanded clones derived from non-depleted graft cells. The frequencies of hyperexpanded clones fell over the following months, and after one year, T-cell counts and TCRbeta diversity were mostly attributed to newly produced T cells. In some patients, high TCRbeta diversity at day 60 was attributed to recipient T cells and intrathymic progenitors that had survived conditioning.

This TCR derives from a boy under two years old who had a stem cell transplant for SCID, so the T cells may come from the graft donor. The rearranged segments are TRBV10-3 and TRBJ2-7; the D gene is perhaps TRBD1, from 5 matching bases. The sample here was PBMCs, mostly from graft donor cells, taken 360 days after TCRalphabeta/CD19-depleted stem cell transplant. The CDR3 loop reads CAIQDSYEQYF. The DNA is as follows: TGTGCCATACAGGACTCCTACGAGCAGTACTTC.